This TCR beta chain is drawn from a study of T cell repertoires in aging, cancer and after chemotherapy. In its sample, this clonotype was seen a few times. Its target is not known. Rearranged V-D-J TRB sequences were amplified with a mixed TRB-A/B primer pool. TCRdb itself ran the multiplex PCR reads through MiXCR, one entry per CDR3 protein. Among approximately 9,300 distinct CDR3 sequences, around 44% were seen once, and the ten largest hold 1.5% to 2%. Study-level findings and limits: Compared with age-matched healthy donors, untreated hematological or solid cancer patients showed higher blood TCR clonality.

TCR beta rearrangements were amplified from peripheral blood genomic DNA. The CDR3 is made up of 18 amino acids. V lost 2 bases and J lost 9; bases outside the gene matches: 16. Germline V gene lookup returns CDR1 MNHNS and CDR2 SASEGT. This chain connects TRBV6-1 to TRBJ1-6; 7 nucleotides line up with TRBD1. The receptor comes from a human donor in good health. The specimen sequenced was blood. CDR3 sequence reads: CASSESIAVTGVGSPLHF. Here the CDR3 DNA reads TGTGCCAGCAGTGAATCTATTGCGGTAACAGGGGTTGGTTCACCCCTCCACTTT.